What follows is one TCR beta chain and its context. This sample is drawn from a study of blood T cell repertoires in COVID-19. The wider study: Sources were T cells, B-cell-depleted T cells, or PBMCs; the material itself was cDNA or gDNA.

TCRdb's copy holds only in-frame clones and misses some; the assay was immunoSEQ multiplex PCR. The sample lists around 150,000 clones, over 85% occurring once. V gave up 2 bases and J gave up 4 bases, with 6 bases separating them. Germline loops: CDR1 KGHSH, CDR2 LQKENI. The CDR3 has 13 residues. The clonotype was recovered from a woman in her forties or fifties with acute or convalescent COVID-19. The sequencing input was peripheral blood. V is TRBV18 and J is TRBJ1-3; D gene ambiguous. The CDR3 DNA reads TGTGCCAGCTCACCAGTTGAGGGAAACACCATATATTTT. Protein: CASSPVEGNTIYF.